The 10 T cell receptor beta chains presented below share a single source sample, sequenced in a study of blood T cells in healthy people across ages. Combining a sample-barcoded 5' primer with a J-beta primer mix, a second PCR ran for about 7 to 12 cycles. TCRdb re-analysed the 5' RACE reads in MiXCR, keeping a single row per CDR3 protein. The sample holds roughly 680,000 distinct CDR3 sequences, 21% seen once. What was sequenced was blood. These TCRs come from a man between 65 and 79 years old in good health.

This chain links TRBV7-2 with TRBJ2-7; 8 bases are shared with TRBD2. The CDR3 is 16 residues long. Germline V CDR1 and CDR2: SGHTA, FQGNSA. Unmatched junction bases numbered 9, after V lost 4 bases and J lost 1 base. CDR3 in amino acids: CASSSTSGRGSYEQYF. The CDR3 nucleotides are TGTGCCAGCAGCTCTACTAGCGGTCGGGGGTCCTACGAGCAGTACTTC. Supplemented by reference TRBV7-2 and TRBJ2-7, the full variable domain reads GAGVSQSPSNKVTEKGKDVELRCDPISGHTALYWYRQSLGQGLEFLIYFQGNSAPDKSGLPSDRFSAERTGGSVSTLTIQRTQQEDSAVYLCASSSTSGRGSYEQYFGPGTRLTVT.

V gene TRBV9 combines with J gene TRBJ1-2, with D tentatively TRBD1 (5 bases). The CDR3 has 12 amino acids. Germline CDR1 is SGDLS and CDR2 is YYNGEE. Trimming took 2 bases from V and 4 from J, leaving 6 bases between them. The CDR3 region has the DNA TGTGCCAGCAGCGTTGACAGCTATGGCTACACCTTC. Residues: CASSVDSYGYTF.

The chain links TRBV28 to TRBJ2-3; 10 nucleotides match TRBD1. Germline V gene sequence: CDR1 MDHEN, CDR2 SYDVKM. J gave up 6 bases and V 4 bases, and 13 bases lay outside the gene matches. This CDR3 is 17 amino acids long. Written as DNA, the CDR3 is TGTGCCAGCAGTTCGCCGGGACAGGGGACCCACACGGATACGCAGTATTTT. The encoded protein is CASSSPGQGTHTDTQYF.

V usage is TRBV20-1 and J usage is TRBJ2-3; 10 bases are a match to TRBD1. Germline V gives CDR1 DFQATT, CDR2 SNEGSKA (reference sequence). The CDR3 runs to 14 residues. V lost 6 bases to trimming and J lost 3 bases; unmatched junction nucleotides: 6. CDR3 sequence: CSAWGQGRTDTQYF. The CDR3 nucleotides are TGCAGTGCGTGGGGACAGGGGAGAACAGATACGCAGTATTTT.

The chain combines TRBV25-1 with TRBJ2-1; 9 nucleotides match TRBD2. There are 16 residues in the CDR3. Germline loops: CDR1 MGHDK, CDR2 SYGVNS. With 1 base clipped from V and 0 bases from J, the junction kept 1 base outside the gene matches. The CDR3 bases are TGTGCCAGCAGTGAATTAGCGGGAGCCTCCTACAATGAGCAGTTCTTC. It translates to CASSELAGASYNEQFF.

This clonotype was found a few times. The chain recombines TRBV12-3 or TRBV12-4 with TRBJ2-5, with a possible D match to TRBD1 (5 bases). V gave up 5 bases and J gave up 2 bases, with 15 bases separating them. The CDR3 totals 15 residues. The DNA of the CDR3 is TGTGCCAGCAGTAAACGGGTAGGGGTTCAAGAGACCCAGTACTTC. Translated: CASSKRVGVQETQYF.

In this sample, this clonotype turned up many times. The CDR3 here is CASTNDRVGEQYF. CDR3 in DNA: TGCGCCAGCACTAACGACAGGGTTGGCGAGCAGTACTTC. The chain carries TRBV10-2 and TRBJ2-7; 7 positions match TRBD1. The CDR3 contains 13 residues. Germline CDR1 reads WSHSY; CDR2 reads SAAADI. The ends lost 7 bases at V and 6 bases at J; junction bases unmatched: 9.

The count of this clonotype is one. CDR3 sequence (DNA): TGCAGTGCCACAAAGCGGGAGGGAAATACGCAGTATTTT. It codes for CSATKREGNTQYF. The chain carries TRBV20-1 and TRBJ2-3; 10 bases map to TRBD2. The CDR3 sequence is 13 residues long. V shed 6 bases and J 7 bases; nucleotides not matched to a gene: 7. Germline-derived CDR1 and CDR2 are DFQATT and SNEGSKA (reference sequence).

This chain uses TRBV6-1 with TRBJ1-1; no definite D call. Trimming took 1 base from V and 1 from J, leaving 7 bases between them. CDR1 is MNHNS, CDR2 SASEGT, per germline. This CDR3 contains 14 residues. CDR3 region: CASSEVTGNTEAFF. In nucleotides, the CDR3 is TGTGCCAGCAGTGAAGTCACGGGGAACACTGAAGCTTTCTTT.

This clonotype was seen a few times. The V call is TRBV7-2, the J call TRBJ1-4, with no clear D. Trimming shortened V by 3 bases and J by 2 bases, and 16 bases separated the two germline ends. The germline V gene encodes CDR1 SGHTA and CDR2 FQGNSA. This CDR3 has 17 amino acids. The CDR3 DNA sequence: TGTGCCAGCAGCTTGACGTCAAGGTGGGCTACTAATGAAAAACTGTTTTTT. Translated, it gives CASSLTSRWATNEKLFF.